The clone carrying this T cell receptor beta chain was counted at least ten times. Its target is unknown. The data were obtained in a study of metastatic and nonmetastatic thyroid tumors. Study conclusions and caveats: Benign nodules reportedly had significantly lower TCR beta diversity than malignant thyroid tumors in blood and tumor.

Original analysis: For papillary thyroid cancer, a distant-metastasis classifier was constructed from CDR3 differences observed across clinicopathological groups. Through MiXCR, TCRdb re-clonotyped the PCR reads. The V and J calls reflect TCRdb's pipeline rather than the authors' work. This table holds around 45,000 clones, around 3.1% found once. Thyroid surgery took place with no prior treatment in any patient. This clonotype was obtained from a female donor with papillary thyroid cancer or a benign thyroid nodule (not recorded which). Some clones in this sample may be carry-over from other donors' samples. Sequencing used blood.

This chain's CDR3 is CASSPPGTGTGELFF. The CDR3 DNA sequence: TGTGCCAGCTCACCACCCGGGACAGGGACCGGGGAGCTGTTTTTT. This chain links TRBV18 with TRBJ2-2, with 9 nucleotides matching TRBD1. J gave up 5 bases and V 0 bases, and 1 base lay outside the gene matches. Germline CDR1 KGHSH, CDR2 LQKENI. This CDR3 has 15 residues.